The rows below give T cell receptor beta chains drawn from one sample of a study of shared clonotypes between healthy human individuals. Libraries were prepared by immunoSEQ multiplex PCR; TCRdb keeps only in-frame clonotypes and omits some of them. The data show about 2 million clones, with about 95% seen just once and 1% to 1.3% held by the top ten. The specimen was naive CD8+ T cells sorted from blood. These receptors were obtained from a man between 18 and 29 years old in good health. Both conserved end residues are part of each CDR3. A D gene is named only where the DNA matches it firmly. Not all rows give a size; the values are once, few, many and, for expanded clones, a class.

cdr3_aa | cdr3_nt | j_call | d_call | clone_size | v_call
CASSPGTDGGANYGYTF | TGTGCCAGCAGTCCCGGGACGGATGGAGGAGCTAACTATGGCTACACCTTC | TRBJ1-2 | . | once | TRBV28
CASSFSRANTEAFF | TGTGCCAGCAGTTTCTCCAGGGCGAACACTGAAGCTTTCTTT | TRBJ1-1 | . | . | TRBV6-5
CASSLLTSSNEQFF | TGTGCCAGCAGTTTGCTGACTAGCTCCAATGAGCAGTTCTTC | TRBJ2-1 | TRBD2 | . | TRBV2
CAWSLQGWGNQPQHF | TGTGCCTGGAGTCTACAGGGTTGGGGGAATCAGCCCCAGCATTTT | TRBJ1-5 | . | . | TRBV30
CASSFTAGPENNEQFF | TGTGCCAGCAGCTTTACAGCGGGACCCGAGAACAATGAGCAGTTCTTC | TRBJ2-1 | TRBD2 | . | TRBV7-9
CASSQVGTVYSNQPQHF | TGCGCCAGCAGCCAAGTCGGGACAGTTTATAGCAATCAGCCCCAGCATTTT | TRBJ1-5 | TRBD1 | . | TRBV4-1
CASSSQGSDAGNIQYF | TGTGCCAGCAGTTCGCAGGGGAGTGATGCCGGAAACATTCAGTACTTC | TRBJ2-4 | . | . | TRBV27
CASSHLLGLSGSTGGELFF | TGCGCCAGCAGCCACCTCCTAGGCCTTAGCGGGAGTACGGGCGGGGAGCTGTTTTTT | TRBJ2-2 | TRBD2 | . | TRBV4-3
CASSSGEPASGNTIYF | TGCGCCAGCAGCTCAGGTGAACCTGCCTCTGGAAACACCATATATTTT | TRBJ1-3 | . | . | TRBV5-1
CASSWQWDTEAFF | TGTGCCAGCAGTTGGCAATGGGACACTGAAGCTTTCTTT | TRBJ1-1 | . | . | TRBV27
CASSLEFLNFGSSYNSPLHF | TGCGCCAGCAGCTTGGAATTTCTAAATTTTGGGTCCAGCTATAATTCACCCCTCCACTTT | TRBJ1-6 | . | . | TRBV5-1
CASSTRTGSENF | TGTGCCAGCAGCACCCGTACCGGGTCAGAAAACTTC | TRBJ2-5 | . | . | TRBV21-1
CASSFAGVSHSSTDTQYF | TGCGCCAGCAGCTTCGCGGGAGTTTCCCACTCTAGCACAGATACGCAGTATTTT | TRBJ2-3 | TRBD2 | . | TRBV5-1
CASRLGGNEAFF | TGTGCCAGTAGACTAGGGGGGAATGAAGCTTTCTTT | TRBJ1-1 | . | . | TRBV19
CASSSSVGAAYGYTF | TGTGCCAGCAGTTCATCGGTCGGGGCTGCCTATGGCTACACCTTC | TRBJ1-2 | . | few | TRBV6-5
CASSYHRDSTDTQYF | TGCGCCAGCAGCTATCATCGGGATAGCACAGATACGCAGTATTTT | TRBJ2-3 | . | . | TRBV5-1
CASSSGMPGRADTQYF | TGTGCCAGCAGTAGTGGTATGCCGGGTCGGGCAGATACGCAGTATTTT | TRBJ2-3 | . | . | TRBV25-1
CASSFLRGDTQYF | TGTGCCAGCAGTTTCTTGAGAGGAGATACGCAGTATTTT | TRBJ2-3 | . | once | TRBV27
CASSHLEGAGELFF | TGCGCCAGCAGCCACCTCGAGGGAGCCGGGGAGCTGTTTTTT | TRBJ2-2 | . | . | TRBV4-3
CASSERESTDTQYF | TGTGCCAGCAGTGAGCGGGAGAGCACAGATACGCAGTATTTT | TRBJ2-3 | TRBD2 | once | TRBV27
CASSLRGGAGSGNTIYF | TGTGCCAGCAGTTTACGGGGTGGGGCTGGCTCTGGAAACACCATATATTTT | TRBJ1-3 | . | . | TRBV27
CASSLFEQGATKNIQYF | TGTGCCAGCAGCTTATTCGAACAGGGGGCGACCAAAAACATTCAGTACTTC | TRBJ2-4 | TRBD1 | once | TRBV7-8
CASSPPGFSYEQYF | TGTGCCAGCTCACCACCGGGTTTCTCCTACGAGCAGTACTTC | TRBJ2-7 | . | . | TRBV18
CASSLSGSGNTIYF | TGTGCCAGCAGTTTATCGGGGTCTGGAAACACCATATATTTT | TRBJ1-3 | . | . | TRBV27
CASSPGHLNYGYTF | TGTGCCAGCAGCCCGGGACATCTAAACTATGGCTACACCTTC | TRBJ1-2 | . | . | TRBV5-5
CASSLEGTSYEQYF | TGTGCCAGCAGCTTAGAGGGGACGTCCTACGAGCAGTACTTC | TRBJ2-7 | . | . | TRBV11-3
CAWSDPLISGNTIYF | TGTGCCTGGAGTGATCCACTCATCTCTGGAAACACCATATATTTT | TRBJ1-3 | . | once | TRBV30
CASGSTQEETQYF | TGTGCCAGCGGCTCAACCCAGGAAGAGACCCAGTACTTC | TRBJ2-5 | . | . | TRBV9
CASSSSSGGFSYNEQFF | TGTGCCAGCAGCTCCTCTAGCGGGGGGTTTTCCTACAATGAGCAGTTCTTC | TRBJ2-1 | TRBD2 | . | TRBV14
CASSQVPSYEQYF | TGCGCCAGCAGCCAAGTTCCCAGCTACGAGCAGTACTTC | TRBJ2-7 | . | . | TRBV4-1
CASSLVGTGGQPQHF | TGTGCCAGCAGCTTGGTTGGGACAGGCGGTCAGCCCCAGCATTTT | TRBJ1-5 | TRBD1 | . | TRBV5-5